This TCR beta chain was identified in a study of shared clonotypes between healthy human individuals. Naive CD8 cells were CD45RO-negative, positively selected for CCR7, excluding terminally differentiated effector memory CD45RA+ cells. Profiling relied on immunoSEQ multiplex PCR, and the TCRdb table lists in-frame clones only, not all of them. The sample lists approximately 740,000 clones, almost 95% occurring once. Details on this clone: One end of the junction is discordant with germline, which a read error may explain.

The sequence was collected from a young man in good health. Sequenced: naive CD8+ T cells sorted from blood.

The CDR3 DNA reads TGTGCCAGCAGCTTTGCAGGGGAGACTACGCTCGTTCGGCACTTC. Residues: CASSFAGETTLVRHF. The chain carries TRBV7-2 and TRBJ2-5; possibly TRBD1 for D (6 bases). The CDR3 extends over 15 amino acids. CDR1 is SGHTA and CDR2 is FQGNSA in the germline V gene.